These 8 T cell receptor beta chains originate from one sample sequenced in a study of identical twins. MiXCR, run by TCRdb on the 5' RACE reads, gives a single entry per CDR3 protein. This repertoire shows 550,000 to 700,000 distinct CDR3 sequences, 21% found once; its top ten account for approximately 4.5%. The sample also formed part of further work on T cells expressing NK-cell markers.

Input material: PBMCs. The receptors stem from a woman aged 18-35 years in good health.

There are many counts of this clonotype. The rearrangement joins TRBV5-1 to TRBJ2-5, with D maybe TRBD1 (6 bases). Germline lookup yields CDR1 SGHRS and CDR2 YFSETQ. Trimming removed 2 bases at V and 4 bases at J, with 15 bases between. The CDR3 totals 15 residues. CDR3 loop: CASSLEDSLRETQYF. The CDR3 bases are TGCGCCAGCAGCTTAGAGGACAGTCTACGAGAGACCCAGTACTTC.

This clonotype showed up just a few times. The chain couples TRBV20-1 to TRBJ2-1; 10 bases fit TRBD2. The CDR3 length is 15 residues. V lost 4 bases, J lost 8 bases, and 11 bases stayed unmatched. Germline V CDR1 and CDR2: DFQATT, SNEGSKA (reference sequence). CDR3 sequence: CSATPAGGIGYEQFF. CDR3 in DNA: TGCAGTGCTACCCCAGCGGGAGGGATCGGGTATGAGCAGTTCTTC.

The CDR3: CSVHKGNEQFF. CDR3 DNA sequence: TGCAGTGTGCATAAGGGAAATGAGCAGTTCTTC. The V gene is TRBV20-1, the J gene TRBJ2-1; D not resolved. V lost 7 bases and J lost 7, with 11 bases in between. This CDR3 spans 11 amino acids. Germline loops: CDR1 DFQATT, CDR2 SNEGSKA (reference sequence).

This clonotype came up a few times. The chain links TRBV7-6 to TRBJ1-2, with D unclear. The CDR3 runs to 17 residues. Germline V CDR1 and CDR2: SGHVS, FNYEAQ. The V and J ends lost 1 base and 4 bases respectively, with 19 bases between them. CDR3: CASSLVHTPGHSYGYTF. DNA for the CDR3: TGTGCCAGCAGCTTAGTTCATACGCCCGGGCATAGCTATGGCTACACCTTC.

This chain joins TRBV7-8 and TRBJ2-5; D gene uncertain. V shed 1 base and J shed 7 bases, with 10 bases lying between them. Germline V gene data show CDR1 as SGHVS and CDR2 as FQNEAQ. This CDR3 has 13 residues. The CDR3 loop reads CASSLVGKGTQYF. The CDR3 DNA reads as TGTGCCAGCAGCTTAGTAGGGAAAGGGACCCAGTACTTC.

The table lists this clonotype with a few counts. V and J are TRBV4-1 and TRBJ1-2; 7 positions agree with TRBD1. Germline values: CDR1 MGHRA, CDR2 YSYEKL. With V trimmed by 0 bases and J by 6 bases, 10 bases remained unmatched. The CDR3 has 16 residues. CDR3 in DNA: TGCGCCAGCAGCCAAGACCGGGGACAGAACCTTAATGGCTACACCTTC. As protein: CASSQDRGQNLNGYTF.

The V call is TRBV10-1, the J call TRBJ2-2; weak D call: TRBD1 (5 bases). The CDR3 is 13 amino acids. The germline V and J ends were trimmed by 7 bases and 7 bases, with 13 bases remaining between them. Germline CDR1 is WNHNN and CDR2 is SYGVQD (reference sequence). The CDR3, as DNA: TGCGCCAGCACAGGGTTCAGAGGCGGGGAGCTGTTTTTT. Amino acid sequence: CASTGFRGGELFF.

The chain recombines TRBV5-6 with TRBJ2-5, with D maybe TRBD2 (5 bases). V was shortened by 4 bases and J by 5 bases, with 21 bases between the two germline ends. The CDR3 covers 16 residues. CDR1 and CDR2 from the germline V gene are SGHDT and YYEEEE. CDR3 sequence: CASSPSSRGRTETQYF. The CDR3 bases are TGTGCCAGCAGCCCTTCTTCCCGGGGAAGGACGGAGACCCAGTACTTC.